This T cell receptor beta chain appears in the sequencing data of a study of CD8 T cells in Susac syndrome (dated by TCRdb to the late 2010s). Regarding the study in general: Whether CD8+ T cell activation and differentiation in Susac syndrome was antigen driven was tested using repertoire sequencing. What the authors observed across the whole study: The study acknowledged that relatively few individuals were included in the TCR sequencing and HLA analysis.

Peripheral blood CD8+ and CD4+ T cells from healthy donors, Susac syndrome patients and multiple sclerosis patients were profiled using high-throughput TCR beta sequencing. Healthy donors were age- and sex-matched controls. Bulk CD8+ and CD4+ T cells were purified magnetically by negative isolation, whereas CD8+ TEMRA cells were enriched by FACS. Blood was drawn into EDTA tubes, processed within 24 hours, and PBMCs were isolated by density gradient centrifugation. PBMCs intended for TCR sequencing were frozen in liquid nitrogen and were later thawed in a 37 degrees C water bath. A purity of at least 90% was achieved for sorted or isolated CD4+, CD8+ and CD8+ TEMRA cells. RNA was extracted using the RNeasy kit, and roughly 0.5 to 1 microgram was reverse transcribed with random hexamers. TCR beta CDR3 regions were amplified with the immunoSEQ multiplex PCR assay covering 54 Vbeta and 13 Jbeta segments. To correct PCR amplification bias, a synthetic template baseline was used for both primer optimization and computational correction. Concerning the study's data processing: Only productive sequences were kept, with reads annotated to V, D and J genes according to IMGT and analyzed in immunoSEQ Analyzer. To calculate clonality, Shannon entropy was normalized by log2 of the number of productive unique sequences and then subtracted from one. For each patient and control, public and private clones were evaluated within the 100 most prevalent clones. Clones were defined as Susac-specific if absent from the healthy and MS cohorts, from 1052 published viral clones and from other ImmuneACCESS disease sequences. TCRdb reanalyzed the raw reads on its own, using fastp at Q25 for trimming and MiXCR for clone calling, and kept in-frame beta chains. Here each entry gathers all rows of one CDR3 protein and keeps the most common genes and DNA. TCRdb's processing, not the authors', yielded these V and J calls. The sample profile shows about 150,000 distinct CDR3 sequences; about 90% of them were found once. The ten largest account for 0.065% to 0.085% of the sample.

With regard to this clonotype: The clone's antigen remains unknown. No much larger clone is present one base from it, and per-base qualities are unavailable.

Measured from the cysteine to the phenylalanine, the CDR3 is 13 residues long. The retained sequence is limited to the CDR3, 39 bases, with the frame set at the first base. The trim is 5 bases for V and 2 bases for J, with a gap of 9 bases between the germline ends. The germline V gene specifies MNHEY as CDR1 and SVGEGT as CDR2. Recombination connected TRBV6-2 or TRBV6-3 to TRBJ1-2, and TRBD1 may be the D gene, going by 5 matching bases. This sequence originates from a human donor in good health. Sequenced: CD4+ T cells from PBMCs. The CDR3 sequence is CASSPRVNYGYTF. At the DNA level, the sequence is TGTGCCAGCAGTCCCAGGGTGAACTATGGCTACACCTTC.